The 2 T cell receptor beta chains listed next were all sequenced from one sample in a study of blood T cell repertoires in COVID-19. Clones were read by immunoSEQ multiplex PCR, and TCRdb kept only the in-frame ones, dropping some. The sample contains 250,000 or so clones, around 91% of which appear only once. The sample was peripheral blood. These receptors were collected from a woman aged 60-70 years with COVID-19, enrolled during active disease.

The genes are TRBV7-2 and TRBJ2-1; 8 bases align to TRBD1. CDR3 length: 14 amino acids. CDR1 is SGHTA, CDR2 FQGNSA, per germline. The V gene end was trimmed by 3 bases and the J gene end by 6 bases; junction bases not matched to a gene: 4. The CDR3 sequence is CASSFRQGANEQFF. The CDR3 region has the DNA TGTGCCAGCAGCTTCAGGCAGGGGGCCAATGAGCAGTTCTTC. The complete variable domain, with remaining parts taken from reference TRBV7-2 and TRBJ2-1, reads GAGVSQSPSNKVTEKGKDVELRCDPISGHTALYWYRQSLGQGLEFLIYFQGNSAPDKSGLPSDRFSAERTGGSVSTLTIQRTQQEDSAVYLCASSFRQGANEQFFGPGTRLTVL.

The rearrangement uses TRBV7-9 and TRBJ1-3, with a possible D match to TRBD1 (5 bases). CDR1 and CDR2 from the germline V gene are SEHNR and FQNEAQ (reference sequence). The V gene lost 4 bases and the J gene lost 1 base, with 14 bases spanning the gap. The CDR3 runs to 16 residues. The CDR3 region is CASSSGRVVSGNTIYF. The CDR3 DNA is TGTGCCAGCAGCTCAGGGAGGGTAGTTTCTGGAAACACCATATATTTT.